These 2 T cell receptor beta chains share one sample of origin, sequenced in a study of glioma-infiltrating T cells. Using RNA template, CDR3s of TCR alpha and beta were amplified with iRepertoire arm-PCR. MiXCR was run by TCRdb on the multiplex PCR reads, yielding one entry per CDR3 protein. The sample yields under 200,000 distinct CDR3 sequences, over 30% seen once. Sequencing used glioma tissue, nonneoplastic brain tissue, or PBMCs (not recorded which). All receptors come from a human donor with low-grade glioma or glioblastoma, undergoing nonglioma brain surgery, or in good health (not recorded which).

This clonotype was seen at least ten times. The chain couples TRBV20-1 to TRBJ2-5; D is undetermined. Trimming cost V 7 bases and J 5 bases, with 17 bases left between them. This CDR3 contains 13 residues. Germline lookup yields CDR1 DFQATT and CDR2 SNEGSKA (reference sequence). CDR3 protein: CSVWPMAGETQYF. For the CDR3, the DNA is TGCAGTGTATGGCCGATGGCAGGCGAGACCCAGTACTTC.

Ten or more counts support this clonotype. CDR3 nucleotides: TGCGCCAGCAGCCAAGAGACCAACGGGGGCGACTATGGCTACACCTTC. Amino acids: CASSQETNGGDYGYTF. V and J are TRBV4-3 and TRBJ1-2; D may be TRBD1 (6 bases). Germline loops: CDR1 LGHNA, CDR2 YSLEER. V was clipped by 0 bases and J by 3 bases, with 14 bases between them. This CDR3 comprises 16 residues.